This entry concerns a single T cell receptor beta chain. Its antigen is unknown. V dropped 2 bases and J dropped 3 bases, with 15 bases sitting between them. CDR3 length equals 16 residues. Germline V CDR1 and CDR2: SGHRS, YFSETQ. This specimen belongs to a study of cytomegalovirus exposure and HLA in healthy donors. Study conclusions and caveats: Common viral pathogens were later found to be apparently linked to several of the most significant clusters. Within an earlier analysis, most TCR beta V segments proved productive either about 87% or about 30% of the time. Analysis was performed later, and it showed HLA-associated TCR beta chains to be more clonally expanded than equally common others.

The primer mix had 60 Vbeta and 13 Jbeta primers. Sequencing used immunoSEQ multiplex PCR; TCRdb keeps in-frame clones, though not all of them. This repertoire includes 70,000 or so clones. This clonotype was obtained from a boy between 5 and 17 years old in good health and CMV-seronegative. The chain couples TRBV5-1 to TRBJ2-1; no firm D call. The sequenced material came from PBMCs. The CDR3 coding sequence is TGCGCCAGCAGCTTTACTGGCGGAATTCTCTACAATGAGCAGTTCTTC. This sequence encodes CASSFTGGILYNEQFF.